This T cell receptor beta chain was identified in a study of blood T cell repertoires in COVID-19 (dated by TCRdb to 2020 to 2022). As for the study more broadly: The collaborator samples originated in the United States, Italy and Spain and spanned the acute and convalescent phases of COVID-19. The prospective study material was composed of cDNA or gDNA derived from T cells, B-cell-depleted T cells, or PBMCs. Subjects who had been exposed to COVID-19, were actively infected with it, or had recovered from it provided the deeply sampled blood TCRbeta repertoires that made up the dataset. The repertoires were made available in a free public database intended to serve as a resource for research on the immune response to SARS-CoV-2. Samples came from the ongoing ImmuneRACE study (first 160 participants) plus 1,254 subjects from 6 global collaborators. The sample metadata nearly always contained a de-identified subject ID, COVID-19 status, age in years and sex. Where HLA class I and class II types were available, the types were taken from metadata supplied by the sample provider, not from assay-based typing.

TCRbeta CDR3 regions were amplified from genomic DNA by means of the immunoSEQ Assay, a bias-controlled multiplex PCR. Turning to the authors' computational methods: The number of nucleated cells in each sample was estimated by amplification of reference gene primers within the assay. To quantify the absolute abundance of each unique TCRbeta CDR3 rearrangement, sequence reads were collapsed and filtered. Productive Simpson clonality was computed per sample as the square root of Simpson's diversity index over productive rearrangements. Imported from immuneACCESS, the table was reduced by TCRdb to in-frame sequences with V and J called. These copies leave out some clones; in studies compared against another copy, an unresolved V gene accounts for under half, and the cause of the remainder is not known. The V and J calls and clone size were taken over from that table, and D and trimming were inferred from the DNA. The sample data list about 160,000 clones, and 70% to 85% of these were observed just once. 22% of the sample lies in the top ten.

Whole blood was collected in K2EDTA tubes by collaborating institutions according to the institutions' own protocols. Collaborator samples were shipped for TCRbeta analysis as frozen whole blood, isolated PBMCs, or DNA extracted from either sample type. The CDR3 numbers 17 residues from cysteine through phenylalanine. Only CDR3 DNA is held: 51 bases, read in frame from base 1. Ends trimmed: V by 0 bases, J by 6 bases; bases unmatched to a gene: 8. Taken from the germline V gene (reference sequence), the CDR1 and CDR2 loops are SGHNT and YYREEE. Overall results and qualifications from the work: Clinical and demographic metadata were provided uncurated, with the amount varying by source and participant.

Concerning this clone: This clone's antigen is unknown. Per-nucleotide qualities are absent, and no much larger clonotype sits a single base away.

Input material: peripheral blood. This receptor was obtained from a woman at least 80 years old with acute or convalescent COVID-19. The chain is encoded by TRBV5-4 joined to TRBJ2-2; TRBD2 matches 10 bases in the middle. The DNA sequence reads TGTGCCAGCAGCTTGGTGGGCAGCGGGAGGGCACCCGGGGAGCTGTTTTTT. It is translated as CASSLVGSGRAPGELFF.